This TCR beta chain comes out of a study of cytomegalovirus exposure and HLA in healthy donors. Use of 60 Vbeta and 13 Jbeta primers characterized the PCR. Using immunoSEQ multiplex PCR, the repertoire was profiled, and TCRdb retains in-frame clones only, with some absent. The sample includes 100,000 to 150,000 clones, roughly four fifths of them seen just once. About this clone itself: Antigen: not known.

In nominal health when sampled, donors likely had unrecorded immune exposures nonetheless. Broader study findings: Immune exposure information comprised only CMV serostatus. A later analysis, which compared TCR beta chains of equal frequency, found the HLA-associated ones more clonally expanded. A missense variant in DCLRE1C was later tied to TCR beta V- and J-gene trimming.

This CDR3 region has 17 residues. V gave up 1 base and J gave up 5 bases; unmatched junction bases: 10. Germline-derived CDR1 and CDR2 are SEHNR and FQNEAQ (reference sequence). The chain uses TRBV7-9 and TRBJ1-5, with 8 bases identical to TRBD1. Material for sequencing was PBMCs. The clonotype originates from a woman in her sixties or seventies in good health and CMV-seropositive. CDR3 sequence (DNA): TGTGCCAGCAGCTTAGGGACAGGGTTTAGCAGGGATCAGCCCCAGCATTTT. Translation gives CASSLGTGFSRDQPQHF.